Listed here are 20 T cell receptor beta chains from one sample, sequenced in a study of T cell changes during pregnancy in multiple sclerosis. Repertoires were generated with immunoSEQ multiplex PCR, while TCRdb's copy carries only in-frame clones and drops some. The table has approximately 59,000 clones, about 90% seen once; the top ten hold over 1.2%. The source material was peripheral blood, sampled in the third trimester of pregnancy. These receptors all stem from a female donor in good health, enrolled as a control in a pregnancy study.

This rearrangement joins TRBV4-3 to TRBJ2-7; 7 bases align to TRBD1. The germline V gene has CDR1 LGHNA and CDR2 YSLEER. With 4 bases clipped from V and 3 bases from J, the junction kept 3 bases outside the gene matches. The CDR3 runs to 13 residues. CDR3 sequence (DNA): TGCGCCAGCAGCCCGGACAGGAGCTACGAGCAGTACTTC. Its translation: CASSPDRSYEQYF.

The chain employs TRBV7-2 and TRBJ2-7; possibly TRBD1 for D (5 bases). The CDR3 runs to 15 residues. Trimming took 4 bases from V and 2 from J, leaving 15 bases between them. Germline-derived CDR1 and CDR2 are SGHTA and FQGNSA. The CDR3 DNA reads TGTGCCAGCAGCTACCTTATGGACACGGCCTACGAGCAGTACTTC. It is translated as CASSYLMDTAYEQYF.

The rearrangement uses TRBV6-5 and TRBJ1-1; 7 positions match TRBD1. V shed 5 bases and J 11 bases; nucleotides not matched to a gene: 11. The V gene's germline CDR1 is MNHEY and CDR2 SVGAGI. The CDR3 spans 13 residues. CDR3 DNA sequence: TGTGCCAGCAGTACAACACAGGGGAACGGGGCTTTCTTT. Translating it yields CASSTTQGNGAFF.

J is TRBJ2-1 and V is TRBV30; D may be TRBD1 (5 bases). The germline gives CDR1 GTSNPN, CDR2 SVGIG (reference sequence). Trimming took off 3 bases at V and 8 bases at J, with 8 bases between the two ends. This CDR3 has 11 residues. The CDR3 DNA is TGTGCCTGGAGCAGGGCCGATGAGCAGTTCTTC. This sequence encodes CAWSRADEQFF.

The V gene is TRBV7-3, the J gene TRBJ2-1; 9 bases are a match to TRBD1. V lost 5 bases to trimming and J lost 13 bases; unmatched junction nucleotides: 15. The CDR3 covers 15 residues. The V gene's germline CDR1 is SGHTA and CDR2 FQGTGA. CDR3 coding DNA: TGTGCCAGCAGCGAACAGGGGGCCATTAGTGTGGAACAGTTCTTC. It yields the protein CASSEQGAISVEQFF.

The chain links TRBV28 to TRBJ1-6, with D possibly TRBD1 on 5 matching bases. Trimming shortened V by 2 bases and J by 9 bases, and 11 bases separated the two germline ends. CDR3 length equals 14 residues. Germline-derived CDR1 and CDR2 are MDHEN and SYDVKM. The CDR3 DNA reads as TGTGCCAGCAGTTTAGACAGCATGGTTTCACCCCTCCACTTT. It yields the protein CASSLDSMVSPLHF.

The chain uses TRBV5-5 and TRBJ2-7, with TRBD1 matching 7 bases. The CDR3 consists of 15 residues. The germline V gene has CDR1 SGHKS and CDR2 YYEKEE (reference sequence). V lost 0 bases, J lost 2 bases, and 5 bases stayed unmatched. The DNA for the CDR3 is TGTGCCAGCAGCTTGGGTGGGACAGAGACCTACGAGCAGTACTTC. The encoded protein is CASSLGGTETYEQYF.

The CDR3 spells CASTEGQGYNSPLHF. CDR3 DNA sequence: TGTGCCAGCACTGAGGGACAGGGGTATAATTCACCCCTCCACTTT. The chain has TRBV2 and TRBJ1-6, with 10 bases that match TRBD1. The ends lost 7 bases at V and 4 bases at J; junction bases unmatched: 4. This CDR3 is built from 15 residues. In germline, CDR1 is SNHLY, CDR2 FYNNEI.

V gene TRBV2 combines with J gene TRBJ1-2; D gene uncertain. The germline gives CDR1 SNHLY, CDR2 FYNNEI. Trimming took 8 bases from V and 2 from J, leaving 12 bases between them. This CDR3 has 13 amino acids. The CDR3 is CASWASLNYGYTF. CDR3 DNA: TGTGCCAGCTGGGCCAGTCTCAACTATGGCTACACCTTC.

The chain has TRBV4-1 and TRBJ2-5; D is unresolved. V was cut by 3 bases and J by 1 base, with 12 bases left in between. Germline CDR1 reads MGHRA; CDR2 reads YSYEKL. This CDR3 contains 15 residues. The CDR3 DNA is TGCGCCAGCAGCCAGTATACACCGTCCCAAGAGACCCAGTACTTC. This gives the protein CASSQYTPSQETQYF.

The CDR3, as DNA: TGCGCCAGCAGCCACGACCTAGACGATGAGCAGTTCTTC. This codes for CASSHDLDDEQFF. The chain has TRBV4-3 and TRBJ2-1; D gene uncertain. CDR1 is LGHNA, CDR2 YSLEER, per germline. Trimming removed 3 bases from V and 8 bases from J, with 11 bases in between. The CDR3 sequence is 13 residues long.

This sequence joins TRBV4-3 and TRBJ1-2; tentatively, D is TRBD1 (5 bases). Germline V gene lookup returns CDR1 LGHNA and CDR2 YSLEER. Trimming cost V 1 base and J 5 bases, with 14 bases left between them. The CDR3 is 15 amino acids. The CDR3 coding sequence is TGCGCCAGCAGCCAAGTCGAAGGGGCTATTTATGGCTACACCTTC. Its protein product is CASSQVEGAIYGYTF.

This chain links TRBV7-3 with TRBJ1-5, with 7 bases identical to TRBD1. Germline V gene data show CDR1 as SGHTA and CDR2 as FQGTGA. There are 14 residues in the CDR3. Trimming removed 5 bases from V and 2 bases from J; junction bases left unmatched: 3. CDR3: CASSTTGGNQPQHF. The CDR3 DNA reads TGTGCCAGCAGCACAACAGGGGGCAATCAGCCCCAGCATTTT. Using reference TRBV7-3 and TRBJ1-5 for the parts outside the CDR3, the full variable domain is GAGVSQTPSNKVTEKGKYVELRCDPISGHTALYWYRQSLGQGPEFLIYFQGTGAADDSGLPNDRFFAVRPEGSVSTLKIQRTERGDSAVYLCASSTTGGNQPQHFGDGTRLSIL.

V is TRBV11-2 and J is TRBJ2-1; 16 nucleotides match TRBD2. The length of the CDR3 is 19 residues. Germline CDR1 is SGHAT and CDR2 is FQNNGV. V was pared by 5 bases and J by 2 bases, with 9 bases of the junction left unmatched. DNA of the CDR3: TGTGCCAGCAGCCCAGGTCCCGGGACTAGCGGGGGGGCCTACAATGAGCAGTTCTTC. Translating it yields CASSPGPGTSGGAYNEQFF.

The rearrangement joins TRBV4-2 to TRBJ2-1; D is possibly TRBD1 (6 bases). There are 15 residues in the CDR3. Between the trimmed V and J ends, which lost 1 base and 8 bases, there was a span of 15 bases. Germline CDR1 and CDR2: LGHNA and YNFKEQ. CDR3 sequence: CASSQGGPGGHEQFF. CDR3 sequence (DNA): TGTGCCAGCAGCCAAGGGGGGCCTGGCGGCCATGAGCAGTTCTTC.

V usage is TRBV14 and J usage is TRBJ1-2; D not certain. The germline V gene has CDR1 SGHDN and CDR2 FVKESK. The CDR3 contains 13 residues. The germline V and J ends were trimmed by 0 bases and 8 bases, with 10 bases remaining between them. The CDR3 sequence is CASSQETLRGYTF. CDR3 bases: TGTGCCAGCAGCCAAGAAACGTTGAGGGGCTACACCTTC.

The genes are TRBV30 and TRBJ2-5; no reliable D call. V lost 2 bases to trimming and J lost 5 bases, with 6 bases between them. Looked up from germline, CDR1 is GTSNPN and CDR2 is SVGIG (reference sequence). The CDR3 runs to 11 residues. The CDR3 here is CAWSSRETQYF. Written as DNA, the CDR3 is TGTGCCTGGAGTTCTCGGGAGACCCAGTACTTC.

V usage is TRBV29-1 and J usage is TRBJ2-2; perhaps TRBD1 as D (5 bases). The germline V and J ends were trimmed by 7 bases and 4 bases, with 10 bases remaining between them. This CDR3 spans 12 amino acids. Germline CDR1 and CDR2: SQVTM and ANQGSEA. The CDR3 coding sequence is TGCAGCGGTGCCAGGGCCACCGGGGAGCTGTTTTTT. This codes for CSGARATGELFF.

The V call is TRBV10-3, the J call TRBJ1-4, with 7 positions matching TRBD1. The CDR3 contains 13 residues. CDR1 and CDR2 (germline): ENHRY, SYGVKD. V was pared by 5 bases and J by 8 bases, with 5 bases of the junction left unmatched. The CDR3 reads CAISPTGREKLFF. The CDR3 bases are TGTGCCATCAGTCCGACAGGGAGGGAAAAACTGTTTTTT.

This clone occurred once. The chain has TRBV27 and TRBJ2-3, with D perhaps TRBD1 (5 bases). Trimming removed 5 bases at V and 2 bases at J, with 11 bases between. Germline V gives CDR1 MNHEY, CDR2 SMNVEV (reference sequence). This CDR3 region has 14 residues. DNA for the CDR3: TGTGCCAGCAGTAAGACAGTCGCCACAGATACGCAGTATTTT. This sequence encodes CASSKTVATDTQYF.